This TCR beta chain is drawn from a study of cytomegalovirus exposure and HLA in healthy donors. General observations from the study: The authors assumed roughly uniform sequencing depth across donors for presence/absence analyses. While the bulk of TCR sequences proved rare, some public TCRs turned up in many donors.

The CDR3 totals 18 residues. Germline V gene sequence: CDR1 SGHRS, CDR2 YFSETQ. The V and J ends lost 3 bases and 1 base, in that order; junction bases with no gene match: 15. This clone was detected only once. Its target is not known. Researchers ran the PCR with 60 Vbeta and 13 Jbeta primers. Using immunoSEQ multiplex PCR, the repertoire was profiled, and TCRdb retains in-frame clones only, with some absent. This sample has fewer than 200,000 clones, with 82% found just once. The specimen sequenced was PBMCs. This TCR was sampled from a male donor in good health and CMV-seronegative. This chain links TRBV5-1 with TRBJ2-5, with TRBD2 matching 7 bases. CDR3 nucleotides: TGCGCCAGCAGCTCGGCAGGCATAGCGGGTGGCCCCCAAGAGACCCAGTACTTC. It translates to CASSSAGIAGGPQETQYF.